This T cell receptor (beta chain) was captured in a study of PD-1 blockade in classical Hodgkin lymphoma. The method was immunoSEQ multiplex PCR; TCRdb's version includes in-frame clones alone and lacks a portion of them. The sample has roughly 30,000 clones; roughly 80% are singletons. The study, taken as a whole, reports: Reported findings placed baseline TCR diversity lower in newly diagnosed patients (compared with healthy donors).

Of note for this clone: Antigen: not known.

The CDR3 covers 17 residues. Germline V gene lookup returns CDR1 SGHNT and CDR2 YYREEE (reference sequence). V was clipped by 0 bases and J by 2 bases; unmatched bases: 5. Noted time point: cycle 4 day 1 (C4D1), after more than 5 weeks of nivolumab. No patient escaped relapse after autologous stem cell transplantation, and brentuximab vedotin exposure varied. The CD4+ T cells used were purified from thawed PBMCs through magnetic negative selection. This specimen was CD4+ T cells from blood, taken before the fourth cycle of nivolumab. This sequence joins TRBV5-4 and TRBJ2-7; 13 bases line up with TRBD2. The TCR was taken from a human donor with classical Hodgkin lymphoma. In DNA form, the CDR3 reads TGTGCCAGCAGCTTGGGGACTAGCGGGGGCCCTACCTACGAGCAGTACTTC. Its protein product is CASSLGTSGGPTYEQYF. Supplemented by reference TRBV5-4 and TRBJ2-7, the full variable domain reads ETGVTQSPTHLIKTRGQQVTLRCSSQSGHNTVSWYQQALGQGPQFIFQYYREEENGRGNFPPRFSGLQFPNYSSELNVNALELDDSALYLCASSLGTSGGPTYEQYFGPGTRLTVT.